The subject of this entry is one TCR beta chain. The data originate from a study of blood T cell repertoires in COVID-19. Background on the study: Both acute and convalescent COVID-19 samples were obtained from the United States, Italy and Spain. T cells, B-cell-depleted T cells, or PBMCs provided the cDNA or gDNA that served as material.

This table comes from immunoSEQ multiplex PCR, and its TCRdb copy is limited to in-frame clones, with some not included. Seen here are over 350,000 clones, approximately 90% observed once, and the top ten hold about 0.86%. The CDR3 covers 16 residues. The V gene's germline CDR1 is KGHDR and CDR2 SFDVKD. Trimming took 0 bases from V and 5 from J; bases not matched to a gene: 7. V and J are TRBV24-1 and TRBJ2-3, with TRBD2 identical over 7 bases. Sequencing used PBMCs or T cells enriched from blood (not recorded which). The TCR comes from a woman between 40 and 50 years old who had been exposed to COVID-19. The CDR3 here is CATSDLRGRWGDTQYF. The CDR3, as DNA: TGTGCCACCAGTGATTTGCGCGGGAGATGGGGAGATACGCAGTATTTT.